The TCR beta chain described here comes from a study of cytomegalovirus exposure and HLA in healthy donors. Whole-study results and caveats: Most TCR sequences were seen very rarely across donors, but some public TCRs occurred in many. In vitro checks showed that three CMV-associated chains really do target CMV antigens. Altogether, 170 or so TCR beta chains were recorded as cytomegalovirus-associated.

Clones were read by immunoSEQ multiplex PCR, and TCRdb kept only the in-frame ones, dropping some. The sample lists roughly 200,000 clones; around 80% were seen once. Separate from the approximately 700-subject first cohort was the approximately 130-subject validation cohort, to which the donors belonged. As concerns this clone: Antigen: not known. Other DNA sequences in the same sample also yield this CDR3.

The CDR3 extends over 14 amino acids. Germline V lookup: CDR1 SGHRS, CDR2 YFSETQ. V was pared by 4 bases and J by 2 bases, with 11 bases between. V is TRBV5-1 and J is TRBJ2-3; a weak D match, TRBD2 (6 bases). The receptor was derived from a woman aged 25 to 39 in good health and CMV-seronegative. Sequenced input: PBMCs. CDR3 sequence (DNA): TGCGCCAGCAGCCTCGGGACTTCCACAGATACGCAGTATTTT. The encoded protein is CASSLGTSTDTQYF. The full variable domain, its missing parts supplied by reference TRBV5-1 and TRBJ2-3, is KAGVTQTPRYLIKTRGQQVTLSCSPISGHRSVSWYQQTPGQGLQFLFEYFSETQRNKGNFPGRFSGRQFSNSRSEMNVSTLELGDSALYLCASSLGTSTDTQYFGPGTRLTVL.